Included here is one T cell receptor beta chain sequence, with context. Using immunoSEQ multiplex PCR, the repertoire was profiled, and TCRdb retains in-frame clones only, with some absent. The table records over 200,000 clones, approximately 80% of them present only once. Deletions cut 6 bases from V and 3 bases from J, with 17 bases between. CDR3 size: 15 residues. Germline V lookup: CDR1 MNHEY, CDR2 SVGAGI. The data derive from a study of blood T cell repertoires in COVID-19. For the study at large: Nucleic acid was either cDNA or gDNA, and it came from T cells, B-cell-depleted T cells, or PBMCs.

This sequence joins TRBV6-5 and TRBJ1-1; D perhaps matches TRBD1 (5 bases). Sequencing input: PBMCs or T cells enriched from blood (not recorded which). The sequence derives from a man in his 60s who had recovered from COVID-19. The CDR3 nucleotides are TGTGCCAGCAGAACCCGGGGACTGAGGGACACTGAAGCTTTCTTT. Translating it yields CASRTRGLRDTEAFF.